This T cell receptor beta chain was identified in a study of cytomegalovirus exposure and HLA in healthy donors. As for the study in general: From HLA-typed donors, an early data release held 70 million to 100 million unique TCRs. Study outcomes and limitations: 150 or so TCR beta chains were listed as cytomegalovirus-associated. DRB1 had the most TCR associations and HLA-C the fewest, a later analysis found, with rates varying by HLA locus. Common viral pathogens (according to a later analysis) appeared linked to several of the most significant clusters.

With 60 Vbeta and 13 Jbeta primers, the PCR was carried out. TCRdb keeps only in-frame clones here, not all; method: immunoSEQ multiplex PCR. The data show about 76,000 clones, 79% seen once. Regarding this clone: Its target is not known.

The V end was cut by 5 bases, the J end by 3 bases, with 17 bases between. CDR3 length equals 15 residues. The V gene's germline CDR1 is LGHNT and CDR2 FRNRAP. The sequencing input was PBMCs. This receptor was identified in a man aged 25 to 45 in good health and CMV-seronegative. The V gene is TRBV12-5, the J gene TRBJ2-7; a possible D gene is TRBD2 (6 bases). The CDR3 DNA is TGTGCTAGTGGTCCGGGGGTGGTAGCTGGCTACGAGCAGTACTTC. Protein sequence: CASGPGVVAGYEQYF. Combining the CDR3 with reference TRBV12-5 and TRBJ2-7 gives the whole variable domain DARVTQTPRHKVTEMGQEVTMRCQPILGHNTVFWYRQTMMQGLELLAYFRNRAPLDDSGMPKDRFSAEMPDATLATLKIQPSEPRDSAVYFCASGPGVVAGYEQYFGPGTRLTVT.